Below are 29 T cell receptor beta chains sequenced from a single sample in a study of blood T cell repertoires in COVID-19. Sequencing used immunoSEQ multiplex PCR; TCRdb keeps in-frame clones, though not all of them. The repertoire includes around 92,000 clones, 89% of them detected once, and approximately 5.6% sits in the top ten. The specimen sequenced was peripheral blood. The receptors were gathered from a woman aged 80 or over with active COVID-19.

The V and J genes are TRBV7-8 and TRBJ1-1; the D is unclear. Per the germline V gene, CDR1 is SGHVS and CDR2 is FQNEAQ. The CDR3 is made up of 15 amino acids. V lost 7 bases, J lost 1 base, and 16 bases lay in between. CDR3 loop: CASTHPKASNTEAFF. The CDR3 region has the DNA TGTGCCAGCACTCACCCAAAAGCCTCGAACACTGAAGCTTTCTTT.

The CDR3 region has the DNA TGTGCCAGCACAGACACGGCGAACGAGCAGTACTTC. Its translation is CASTDTANEQYF. V is TRBV12-3 or TRBV12-4 and J is TRBJ2-7, with D unclear. The V end was cut by 7 bases, the J end by 5 bases, with 12 bases between. The CDR3 has 12 residues.

This clone is a singleton in its sample. The J gene is TRBJ2-1, the V gene TRBV28; 9 bases are shared with TRBD1. The junction had 6 bases not matched to a gene; V was cut back by 3 bases and J by 0 bases. From germline, CDR1 is MDHEN and CDR2 SYDVKM. CDR3 length: 17 amino acids. The CDR3 DNA is TGTGCCAGCAGTTTCCTCGGACAGGGGAGCTCCTACAATGAGCAGTTCTTC. It codes for CASSFLGQGSSYNEQFF.

This rearrangement joins TRBV11-3 to TRBJ2-2; 7 bases are a match to TRBD2. This CDR3 contains 16 residues. The germline CDR1 and CDR2 sequences are SGHNT and YENEEA. V shed 3 bases, J shed 6 bases, and the junction held 10 bases outside the gene matches. The CDR3 DNA reads as TGTGCCAGCAGCTTTTGGTCCAGCGGGAAATCCGGGGAGCTGTTTTTT. This gives the protein CASSFWSSGKSGELFF.

J is TRBJ1-6 and V is TRBV9; D is unclear. Germline lookup yields CDR1 SGDLS and CDR2 YYNGEE. CDR3 size: 11 residues. The V gene lost 6 bases and the J gene lost 9 bases, with 7 bases spanning the gap. This CDR3 is CASNGVSPLHF. The CDR3 nucleotides read TGTGCCAGCAACGGGGTTTCACCCCTCCACTTT.

This clone was picked up a small number of times. The chain recombines TRBV7-2 with TRBJ2-1, with 11 bases matching TRBD2. The CDR3 consists of 15 residues. V was pared by 5 bases and J by 9 bases, with 9 bases of the junction left unmatched. Germline loops: CDR1 SGHTA, CDR2 FQGNSA. The CDR3: CASSLLAGVVGEQFF. Written as DNA, the CDR3 is TGTGCCAGCAGCCTACTAGCGGGAGTTGTAGGTGAGCAGTTCTTC.

V is TRBV21-1 and J is TRBJ2-6; the table names TRBD2, a call not compared with the DNA. TRBV21-1 is noted as a pseudogene. The CDR3 is made up of 18 amino acids. CDR3 nucleotides: TGTGCCAGCAGCAAACCCCTGGACGGAGGCTCTGGGGCCAACGTCCTGACTTTC. Translating it yields CASSKPLDGGSGANVLTF.

V and J are TRBV28 and TRBJ2-2; D possibly corresponds to TRBD1 (6 bases). The V gene's germline CDR1 is MDHEN and CDR2 SYDVKM. This CDR3 has 14 residues. Trimming took 7 bases from V and 4 from J, leaving 13 bases between them. The CDR3 DNA is TGTGCCAGCACCGAGGGACACCCCACCGGGGAGCTGTTTTTT. Amino acid sequence: CASTEGHPTGELFF.

This clone was picked up a small number of times. This chain uses TRBV7-8 with TRBJ1-5; D not certain. V was cut by 2 bases and J by 5 bases, with 7 bases left in between. The CDR3 has 13 amino acids. Germline CDR1 reads SGHVS; CDR2 reads FQNEAQ. The CDR3 sequence is CASSLMRDQPQHF. The CDR3 DNA reads as TGTGCCAGCAGCTTAATGAGAGATCAGCCCCAGCATTTT.

This chain's CDR3 is CASSLAGSGDEQFF. CDR3 coding DNA: TGTGCCAGCAGTCTAGCGGGCTCTGGTGATGAGCAGTTCTTC. This sequence joins TRBV6-2 or TRBV6-3 and TRBJ2-1, with 8 positions matching TRBD2. Germline V CDR1 and CDR2: MNHEY, SVGEGT. V lost 5 bases to trimming and J lost 8 bases; unmatched junction nucleotides: 8. The CDR3 sequence is 14 residues long.

CDR3 nucleotide sequence: TGTGCCAGCAGCTTAGGACAGACAGATACGCAGTATTTT. It yields the protein CASSLGQTDTQYF. The chain employs TRBV7-2 and TRBJ2-3, with a weak D call TRBD1 (5 bases). CDR1 is SGHTA, CDR2 FQGNSA, per germline. Trimming removed 1 base from V and 3 bases from J, with 5 bases in between. The CDR3 covers 13 residues.

V usage is TRBV21-1 and J usage is TRBJ2-1; the table calls TRBD2, which could not be checked here. TRBV21-1 is deemed a pseudogene. This CDR3 has 16 residues. The CDR3 protein is CASSVRTSGIDNEQFF. CDR3 coding DNA: TGTGCCAGCAGCGTCCGGACTAGCGGGATAGACAATGAGCAGTTCTTC.

V and J are TRBV6-4 and TRBJ2-1; D remains unclear. The CDR3 is made up of 13 amino acids. The ends were cut back, 0 bases at V and 7 bases at J, with 7 bases in the middle. CDR1 MRHNA and CDR2 SNTAGT come from the germline V gene. CDR3 in amino acids: CASSDSTQNEQFF. CDR3 in DNA: TGTGCCAGCAGTGACTCGACTCAAAATGAGCAGTTCTTC.

The CDR3 region is CASSLGGRSNQPQHF. The CDR3 DNA is TGTGCCAGCAGCTTAGGGGGACGAAGCAATCAGCCCCAGCATTTT. This chain connects TRBV5-8 to TRBJ1-5; possible D gene TRBD1, 6 bases. The CDR3 has 15 residues. The ends were cut back, 2 bases at V and 1 base at J, with 10 bases in the middle. Germline CDR1 is SGHTS and CDR2 is YDEGEE.

The chain carries TRBV3-1 (or the pseudogene TRBV3-2) and TRBJ1-5, with D possibly TRBD1 on 5 matching bases. The CDR3 is 15 amino acids. Germline CDR1 LGHDT, CDR2 YNNKEL (reference sequence). Trimming took off 4 bases at V and 7 bases at J, with 17 bases between the two ends. The CDR3: CASSPPSGGSQPQHF. CDR3 nucleotide sequence: TGTGCCAGCAGCCCACCGTCCGGGGGAAGCCAGCCCCAGCATTTT.

The V call is TRBV7-3, the J call TRBJ2-7; D not resolved. The V gene lost 1 base and the J gene lost 1 base, with 8 bases spanning the gap. Germline values: CDR1 SGHTA, CDR2 FQGTGA. This CDR3 has 14 residues. CDR3 residues: CASSLSARSYEQYF. Written as DNA, the CDR3 is TGTGCCAGCAGCTTAAGCGCCAGGTCCTACGAGCAGTACTTC.

The chain recombines TRBV3-1 (or the pseudogene TRBV3-2) with TRBJ1-5, with D perhaps TRBD1 (6 bases). Germline CDR1 reads LGHDT; CDR2 reads YNNKEL (reference sequence). The CDR3 spans 14 residues. V was clipped by 4 bases and J by 5 bases, with 12 bases between them. CDR3 nucleotide sequence: TGTGCCAGCAGCCTAAGCTACAGGGATCAGCCCCAGCATTTT. Protein: CASSLSYRDQPQHF.

The chain combines TRBV7-3 with TRBJ2-1; 8 positions match TRBD2. Trimming at V came to 5 bases and at J to 6 bases, leaving 3 bases not matched to a gene. Per the germline V gene, CDR1 is SGHTA and CDR2 is FQGTGA. There are 13 residues in the CDR3. The CDR3 sequence: CASSTGLANEQFF. Written as DNA, the CDR3 is TGTGCCAGCAGCACTGGACTAGCCAATGAGCAGTTCTTC.

The chain has TRBV18 and TRBJ2-5; 8 nucleotides line up with TRBD1. This CDR3 is built from 14 residues. Germline V lookup: CDR1 KGHSH, CDR2 LQKENI. After removal of 3 bases from V and 5 bases from J, the junction contained 5 bases not matched to a gene. The CDR3 spells CASSPTGAGETQYF. The CDR3 DNA sequence: TGTGCCAGCTCACCGACAGGGGCAGGGGAGACCCAGTACTTC.

This sequence joins TRBV19 and TRBJ1-5; TRBD1 aligns across 8 bases. Germline V gene sequence: CDR1 LNHDA, CDR2 SQIVND (reference sequence). The CDR3 runs to 20 residues. The J segment lost 4 bases and the V segment lost 4 bases, leaving 21 bases of the junction unmatched. Here the CDR3 reads CASSTPPLRTGRGGNQPQHF. CDR3 DNA sequence: TGTGCCAGTAGTACCCCCCCCCTTAGGACAGGGAGGGGTGGTAATCAGCCCCAGCATTTT.

This rearrangement joins TRBV10-3 to TRBJ2-3, with 9 bases lining up with TRBD2. The CDR3 spans 17 residues. Germline values: CDR1 ENHRY, CDR2 SYGVKD. The V and J ends lost 2 bases and 5 bases, in that order; junction bases with no gene match: 11. This CDR3 is CAISEIGGRGFVDTQYF. The DNA for the CDR3 is TGTGCCATCAGTGAGATCGGCGGGAGGGGCTTTGTAGATACGCAGTATTTT.

This sequence joins TRBV27 and TRBJ2-7; 11 positions agree with TRBD2. The CDR3 length is 16 residues. The germline CDR1 and CDR2 sequences are MNHEY and SMNVEV (reference sequence). V was clipped by 6 bases and J by 6 bases; unmatched bases: 13. The CDR3 spells CASRGYTSGRISEQYF. Written as DNA, the CDR3 is TGTGCCAGCAGAGGATATACTAGCGGGAGAATATCCGAGCAGTACTTC.

The chain employs TRBV24-1 and TRBJ1-6; 7 bases agree with TRBD1. Germline V gene data show CDR1 as KGHDR and CDR2 as SFDVKD. The CDR3 runs 14 residues. J gave up 7 bases and V 4 bases, and 3 bases lay outside the gene matches. In DNA, the CDR3 is TGTGCCACCAGTGACGGGACAGAGAATTCACCCCTCCACTTT. Protein: CATSDGTENSPLHF.

The chain recombines TRBV7-9 with TRBJ2-1, with D possibly being TRBD2 (5 bases). Deletions cut 1 base from V and 3 bases from J, with 13 bases between. CDR1 and CDR2 from the germline V gene are SEHNR and FQNEAQ (reference sequence). The CDR3 loop spans 16 amino acids. The CDR3 reads CASSLDVGILYNEQFF. Here the CDR3 DNA reads TGTGCCAGCAGCTTAGACGTCGGGATTCTCTACAATGAGCAGTTCTTC.

The chain couples TRBV30 to TRBJ2-2; unclear D gene. This CDR3 comprises 17 residues. Trimming shortened V by 5 bases and J by 3 bases, and 22 bases separated the two germline ends. Germline-derived CDR1 and CDR2 are GTSNPN and SVGIG (reference sequence). As DNA, the CDR3 is TGTGCCTGGCCCGATACAGTCCGCATATCTTACACCGGGGAGCTGTTTTTT. It translates to CAWPDTVRISYTGELFF. Full variable domain (remainder filled in from reference TRBV30 and TRBJ2-2): SQTIHQWPATLVQPVGSPLSLECTVEGTSNPNLYWYRQAAGRGLQLLFYSVGIGQISSEVPQNLSASRPQDRQFILSSKKLLLSDSGFYLCAWPDTVRISYTGELFFGEGSRLTVL.

V usage is TRBV5-1 and J usage is TRBJ1-4; no firm D call. Germline lookup yields CDR1 SGHRS and CDR2 YFSETQ. The CDR3 is 16 amino acids. V lost 0 bases and J lost 4, with 13 bases in between. Here the CDR3 DNA reads TGCGCCAGCAGCTTGGGCTTTGGGAGTATTAATGAAAAACTGTTTTTT. Translating gives CASSLGFGSINEKLFF.

The chain combines TRBV9 with TRBJ2-2, with D hard to call. Germline CDR1 is SGDLS and CDR2 is YYNGEE. Between the trimmed V and J ends, which lost 4 bases and 6 bases, there was a span of 16 bases. The CDR3 runs 15 residues. CDR3 region: CASSPYQALAGELFF. The CDR3 region has the DNA TGTGCCAGCAGCCCCTACCAAGCGTTAGCCGGGGAGCTGTTTTTT.

The sample holds a few counts of this clone. The chain recombines TRBV7-3 with TRBJ2-3; 10 nucleotides agree with TRBD2. In germline, CDR1 is SGHTA, CDR2 FQGTGA. V dropped 0 bases and J dropped 7; count of bases not matched to a gene: 10. This CDR3 contains 17 residues. CDR3 protein: CASSLTRGSGRLNTQYF. CDR3 coding DNA: TGTGCCAGCAGCTTAACGCGGGGTAGCGGGAGGTTAAATACGCAGTATTTT.

This clone occurred a few times. The chain has TRBV3-1 (or the pseudogene TRBV3-2) and TRBJ2-5; TRBD1 is a possible D gene (7 bases). CDR1 is LGHDT and CDR2 is YNNKEL in the germline V gene (reference sequence). This CDR3 is 18 amino acids long. V lost 4 bases, J lost 1 base, and 22 bases lay in between. In nucleotides, the CDR3 is TGTGCCAGCAGCCTCAGGGGGGTAGGGTGGAGCCCCCAAGAGACCCAGTACTTC. Amino acids: CASSLRGVGWSPQETQYF.